Each of the 10 T cell receptor beta chains below was sequenced from the same sample in a study of regulatory T cells in long-lasting Graves disease (dated by TCRdb to the early 2020s). Explained via the paper, the time point label denotes: persistent/refractory GD, antithyroid drugs over 5 years with positive TRAb. For both TCR sequencing and RNA sequencing, RNA was extracted from PBMCs in TRIzol. Library preparation employed multiplex PCR. The sequencer was an Illumina HiSeq 4000. iRepertoire HTBI primers and Arm-PCR amplification of CDR3 regions were used to construct TCR beta libraries. TCRdb cleaned the public reads at Q25 with fastp, built clones with MiXCR and kept in-frame beta chains. Identical CDR3 proteins give one entry, which carries the most common genes and DNA. Across this sample there are around 460,000 distinct CDR3 sequences, with 20% to 25% seen only once. The ten largest clones represent roughly 7.7% of the sample.

The material sequenced was peripheral blood mononuclear cells (PBMCs), taken when the disease was refractory, from a patient treated with antithyroid drugs. These receptors originate from a female donor with Graves disease.

This chain connects TRBV15 to TRBJ2-2; D unresolved. V shed 0 bases and J shed 2 bases, with 7 bases lying between them. CDR1 LNHNV and CDR2 YYDKDF come from the germline V gene (reference sequence). This CDR3 has 15 residues. The CDR3 DNA is TGTGCCACCAGCAGAGACAAGACTAACACCGGGGAGCTGTTTTTT. This sequence encodes CATSRDKTNTGELFF.

In its sample, this clonotype was seen many times. This chain uses TRBV28 with TRBJ1-2, with 9 nucleotides matching TRBD1. Germline assignment: CDR1 MDHEN and CDR2 SYDVKM. The CDR3 is made up of 15 amino acids. The V segment lost 5 bases and the J segment 8 bases; nucleotides outside the gene matches: 12. This CDR3 reads CASSRGWDREWGYTF. The CDR3 DNA reads TGTGCCAGCAGTCGGGGATGGGACAGGGAATGGGGCTACACCTTC.

The chain links TRBV7-2 to TRBJ1-5, with a weak D call TRBD1 (5 bases). The CDR3 length is 13 residues. V was cut by 5 bases and J by 4 bases, with 9 bases left in between. CDR1 is SGHTA and CDR2 is FQGNSA in the germline V gene. The CDR3 spells CASSRQTNQPQHF. Written as DNA, the CDR3 is TGTGCCAGCAGCCGACAGACGAATCAGCCCCAGCATTTT.

The sample holds many counts of this clonotype. The chain couples TRBV10-1 to TRBJ2-2; D not resolved. This CDR3 region has 12 residues. Per the germline V gene, CDR1 is WNHNN and CDR2 is SYGVQD (reference sequence). Between the trimmed V and J ends, which lost 9 bases and 4 bases, there was a span of 9 bases. The CDR3 sequence: CARSRSTGELFF. The DNA for the CDR3 is TGCGCCAGAAGCAGGTCCACCGGGGAGCTGTTTTTT.

As DNA, the CDR3 is TGCAGTGCTAGAAAGGGGGCAGAGGGTCAGCCCCAGCATTTT. This translates into CSARKGAEGQPQHF. The chain has TRBV20-1 and TRBJ1-5; 7 nucleotides agree with TRBD1. This CDR3 region has 14 residues. J was trimmed by 6 bases and V by 2 bases; bases with no gene match: 7. Looked up from germline, CDR1 is DFQATT and CDR2 is SNEGSKA (reference sequence).

The chain is built from TRBV19 and TRBJ2-6; 9 nucleotides align to TRBD1. This CDR3 spans 17 amino acids. Looked up from germline, CDR1 is LNHDA and CDR2 is SQIVND (reference sequence). The trim removed 5 bases at V and 9 bases at J, leaving 14 bases unmatched. For the CDR3, the DNA is TGTGCCAGTAGTCCCCGGGACAGGGTTCCGGCGGGCAACGTCCTGACTTTC. As protein: CASSPRDRVPAGNVLTF.

In regard to this clonotype: With a much larger clone just one base away, this may be a read error. The CDR3 nucleotides read TGTGCCAGTAGTATAGGAGGGCAGGACAACGTGCTTCAAGAGACCCAGTACTTC. This gives the protein CASSIGGQDNVLQETQYF. The rearrangement links TRBV19 to TRBJ2-5, with D possibly called TRBD1 or TRBD2 (5 bases each). The CDR3 contains 18 residues. V was pared by 1 base and J by 2 bases, with 20 bases between. Germline V gives CDR1 LNHDA, CDR2 SQIVND (reference sequence).

Details on this clonotype: The final CDR3 position lacks the conserved phenylalanine or tryptophan, pointing to a likely read error. CDR3 bases: TGTGCCAGTAGTCTCACCGGGACACCGAACACTGAAGCTTTCCTT. Translated, it gives CASSLTGTPNTEAFL. This chain uses TRBV19 with TRBJ1-1, with D perhaps TRBD1 (6 bases). Trimming removed 5 bases at V and 1 base at J, with 14 bases between. CDR3 size: 15 residues. CDR1 is LNHDA, CDR2 SQIVND, per germline (reference sequence).

This clonotype was counted many times. V gene TRBV19 combines with J gene TRBJ2-7, with D possibly being TRBD1 or TRBD2 (5 bases each). The CDR3 runs to 15 residues. V was trimmed by 5 bases and J by 3 bases, leaving 17 bases between them. In germline, CDR1 is LNHDA, CDR2 SQIVND (reference sequence). This chain's CDR3 is CASSGPRDGFYEQYF. The CDR3 DNA reads as TGTGCCAGTAGTGGACCCCGGGACGGATTCTACGAGCAGTACTTC.

This clonotype was detected many times. The chain couples TRBV7-2 to TRBJ1-4; D is perhaps TRBD1 (5 bases). The germline V gene has CDR1 SGHTA and CDR2 FQGNSA. CDR3 length: 15 residues. V lost 1 base and J lost 6, with 12 bases in between. CDR3 sequence reads: CASSLEGVMDEKLFF. In nucleotides, the CDR3 is TGTGCCAGCAGCTTAGAAGGGGTGATGGATGAAAAACTGTTTTTT.